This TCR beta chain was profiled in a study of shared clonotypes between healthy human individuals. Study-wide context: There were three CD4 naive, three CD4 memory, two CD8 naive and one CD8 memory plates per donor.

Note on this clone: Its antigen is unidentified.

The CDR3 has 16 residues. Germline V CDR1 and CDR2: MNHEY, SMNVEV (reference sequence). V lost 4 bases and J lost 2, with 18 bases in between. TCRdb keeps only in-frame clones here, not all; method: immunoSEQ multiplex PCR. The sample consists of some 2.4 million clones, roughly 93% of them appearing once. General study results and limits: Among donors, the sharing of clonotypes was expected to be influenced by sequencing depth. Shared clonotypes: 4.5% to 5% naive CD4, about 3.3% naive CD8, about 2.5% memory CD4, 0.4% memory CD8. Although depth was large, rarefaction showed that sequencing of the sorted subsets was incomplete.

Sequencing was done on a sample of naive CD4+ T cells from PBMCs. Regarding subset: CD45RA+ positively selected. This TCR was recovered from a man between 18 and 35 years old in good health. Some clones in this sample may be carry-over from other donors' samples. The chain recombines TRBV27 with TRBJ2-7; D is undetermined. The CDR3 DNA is TGTGCCAGCAGTTCGCACCGGGCCCAGGAAACCTACGAGCAGTACTTC. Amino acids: CASSSHRAQETYEQYF.